This T cell receptor (beta chain) came from a study of T-cell reconstitution after alpha-beta-depleted transplantation in children. TCRbeta library preparation incorporated unique molecular identifiers. MiXCR was run by TCRdb on the PCR reads, yielding one entry per CDR3 protein. This table has about 300,000 distinct CDR3 sequences, roughly 9.1% appearing once. Regarding the study as a whole: Once a year had passed after transplant, T-cell counts and diversity came mostly from newly produced T cells.

CDR3 length equals 14 residues. CDR1 is SQVTM, CDR2 ANQGSEA, per germline. V gave up 4 bases and J gave up 3 bases; unmatched junction bases: 3. This clonotype was recorded many times. The antigen remains unidentified. The material sequenced was PBMCs, taken before TCRalphabeta/CD19-depleted stem cell transplant. The chain has TRBV29-1 and TRBJ2-2; TRBD2 matches 9 bases. This sequence originates from a boy under two years old with acute myeloid leukemia, due to receive a stem cell transplant. The CDR3: CSVGGGRDTGELFF. CDR3 bases: TGCAGCGTTGGGGGCGGGAGGGACACCGGGGAGCTGTTTTTT.